This T cell receptor (beta chain) was captured by sequencing in a study of blood T cell repertoires in COVID-19. Per the original data handling: Amplification from reference gene primers served as the basis for estimated nucleated cell counts. Produced via immunoSEQ multiplex PCR; TCRdb's table is partial and in-frame only. From that table come the V and J calls and clone size; the DNA was used to work out D and trimming. Of around 270,000 clones listed, 84% are singletons. The CDR3 is made up of 15 amino acids. CDR1 is SGHTA and CDR2 is FQGNSA in the germline V gene. V shed 1 base and J shed 2 bases, with 9 bases lying between them.

The clonotype comes from a woman in her thirties or forties who had recovered from COVID-19. Sequencing input: peripheral blood. This chain uses TRBV7-2 with TRBJ2-1; D call uncertain. The CDR3 spells CASSLEDNPYNEQFF. DNA of the CDR3: TGTGCCAGCAGCTTAGAAGACAATCCCTACAATGAGCAGTTCTTC. Full variable domain (missing parts from reference TRBV7-2 and TRBJ2-1): GAGVSQSPSNKVTEKGKDVELRCDPISGHTALYWYRQSLGQGLEFLIYFQGNSAPDKSGLPSDRFSAERTGGSVSTLTIQRTQQEDSAVYLCASSLEDNPYNEQFFGPGTRLTVL.